This TCR beta chain is drawn from a study of blood T cell repertoires in COVID-19. Background on the study: Acute and convalescent COVID-19 samples came from the United States, Italy and Spain. Nucleic acid was either cDNA or gDNA, and it came from T cells, B-cell-depleted T cells, or PBMCs.

Original processing notes: By means of reference gene primer amplification, nucleated cell counts were estimated. Only in-frame clones appear in the TCRdb table, and some are missing; sequencing was by immunoSEQ multiplex PCR. V and J calls and clone size are copied from that table; D and trimming were computed from the DNA. This sample has some 45,000 clones, with roughly 87% found just once. From germline, CDR1 is MNHEY and CDR2 SVGAGI. The CDR3 has 13 residues. Trimming removed 5 bases from V and 6 bases from J; junction bases left unmatched: 7. The chain combines TRBV6-5 with TRBJ2-7; 7 bases agree with TRBD2. The sequence was obtained from a man aged 60 to 69 with active COVID-19. The sample comprised peripheral blood. The CDR3 loop is CASSPRWEGEQYF. CDR3 coding DNA: TGTGCCAGCAGTCCTAGGTGGGAGGGCGAGCAGTACTTC.